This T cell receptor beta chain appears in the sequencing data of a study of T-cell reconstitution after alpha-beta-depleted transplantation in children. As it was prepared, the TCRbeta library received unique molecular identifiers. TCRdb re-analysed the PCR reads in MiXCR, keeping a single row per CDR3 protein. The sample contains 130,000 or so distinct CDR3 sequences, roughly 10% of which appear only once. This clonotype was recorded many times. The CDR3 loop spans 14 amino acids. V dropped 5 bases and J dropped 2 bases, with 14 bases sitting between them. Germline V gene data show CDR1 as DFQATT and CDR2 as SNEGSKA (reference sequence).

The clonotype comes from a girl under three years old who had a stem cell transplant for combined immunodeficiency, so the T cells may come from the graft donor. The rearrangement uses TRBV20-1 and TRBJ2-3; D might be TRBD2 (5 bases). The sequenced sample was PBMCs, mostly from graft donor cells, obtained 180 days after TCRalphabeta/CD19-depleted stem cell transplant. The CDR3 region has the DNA TGCAGTGCTTATACACGGGGTTCCACAGATACGCAGTATTTT. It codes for CSAYTRGSTDTQYF.